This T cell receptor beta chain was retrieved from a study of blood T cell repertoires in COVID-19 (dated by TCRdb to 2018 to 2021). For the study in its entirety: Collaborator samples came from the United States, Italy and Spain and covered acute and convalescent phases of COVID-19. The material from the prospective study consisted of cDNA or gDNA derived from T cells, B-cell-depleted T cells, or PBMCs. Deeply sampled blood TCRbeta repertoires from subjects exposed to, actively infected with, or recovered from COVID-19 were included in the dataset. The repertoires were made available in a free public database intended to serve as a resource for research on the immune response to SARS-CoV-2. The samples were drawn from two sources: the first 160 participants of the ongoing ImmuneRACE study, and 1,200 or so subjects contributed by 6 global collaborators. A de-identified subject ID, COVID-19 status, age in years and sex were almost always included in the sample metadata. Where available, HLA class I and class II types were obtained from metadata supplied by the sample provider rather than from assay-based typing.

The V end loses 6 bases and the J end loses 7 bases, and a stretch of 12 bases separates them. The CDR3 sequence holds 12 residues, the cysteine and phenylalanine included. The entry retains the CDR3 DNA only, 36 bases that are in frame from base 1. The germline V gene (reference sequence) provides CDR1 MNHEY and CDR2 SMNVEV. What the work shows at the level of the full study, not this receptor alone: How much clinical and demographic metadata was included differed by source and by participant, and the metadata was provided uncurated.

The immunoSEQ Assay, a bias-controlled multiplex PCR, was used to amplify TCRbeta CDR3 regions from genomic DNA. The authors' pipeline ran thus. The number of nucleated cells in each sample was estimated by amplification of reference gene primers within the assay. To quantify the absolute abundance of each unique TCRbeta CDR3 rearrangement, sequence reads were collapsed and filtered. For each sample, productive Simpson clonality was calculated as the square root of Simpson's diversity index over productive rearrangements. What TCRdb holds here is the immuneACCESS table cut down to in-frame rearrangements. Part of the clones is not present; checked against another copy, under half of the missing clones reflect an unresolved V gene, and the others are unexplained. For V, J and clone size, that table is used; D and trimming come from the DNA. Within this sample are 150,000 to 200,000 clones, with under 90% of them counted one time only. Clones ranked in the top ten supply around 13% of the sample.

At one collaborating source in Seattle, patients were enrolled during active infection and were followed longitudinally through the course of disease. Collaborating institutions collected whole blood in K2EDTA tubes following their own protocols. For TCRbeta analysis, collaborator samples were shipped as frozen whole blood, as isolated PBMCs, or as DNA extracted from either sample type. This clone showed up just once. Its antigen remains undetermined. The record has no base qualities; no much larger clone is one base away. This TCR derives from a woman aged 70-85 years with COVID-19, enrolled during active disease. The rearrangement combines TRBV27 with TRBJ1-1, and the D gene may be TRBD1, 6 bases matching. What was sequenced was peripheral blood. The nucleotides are TGTGCCAGCAGAGGACAGAGGGTTGAAGCTTTCTTT. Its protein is CASRGQRVEAFF.